This is a list of T cell receptor beta chains from one sample in a study of T cell repertoires in cytomegalovirus infection. A single record per CDR3 protein comes from TCRdb applying MiXCR to the reads. The sample lists about 190,000 distinct CDR3 sequences, roughly 30% seen once, with 30% to 35% in the top ten. The material sequenced was PBMCs. These receptors were obtained from a human donor in good health (CMV status not recorded). Some clones in this sample may be carry-over from other donors' samples. Both conserved end residues are part of each CDR3. A D gene is named only where the DNA matches it firmly. Expanded clones are given a class, and other clones once, few, many or no size at all.

d_gene	abundance	j_gene	v_gene	CDR3aa	CDR3nt
-	-	TRBJ2-5	TRBV10-3	CAISESPQETQYF	TGTGCCATCAGTGAGAGCCCCCAAGAGACCCAGTACTTC
-	once	TRBJ1-1	TRBV12-3/TRBV12-4	CASRFAGERTEAFF	TGTGCCAGCAGATTCGCGGGGGAACGAACTGAAGCTTTCTTT
-	many	TRBJ1-1	TRBV7-9	CASSLGGGANTEAFF	TGTGCCAGCAGCCTCGGGGGGGGTGCGAACACTGAAGCTTTCTTT
-	-	TRBJ1-5	TRBV20-1	CSAREVNQPQHF	TGCAGTGCTAGAGAGGTAAATCAGCCCCAGCATTTT
TRBD2	once	TRBJ2-3	TRBV7-2	CASSALGPGGVVGDTQYF	TGTGCCAGCAGCGCCCTAGGGCCGGGGGGGGTAGTAGGAGATACGCAGTATTTT
-	many	TRBJ1-3	TRBV7-9	CASSLRLDSSGNTIYF	TGTGCCAGCAGCCTCCGATTGGACAGTTCAGGAAACACCATATATTTT
TRBD2	few	TRBJ2-1	TRBV11-3	CASSPGGPTYNEQFF	TGTGCCAGCAGCCCGGGGGGGCCGACTTACAATGAGCAGTTCTTC
TRBD1	-	TRBJ1-4	TRBV20-1	CSARATGQGAVKLFF	TGCAGTGCTAGAGCGACGGGACAGGGGGCAGTAAAACTGTTTTTT
-	-	TRBJ1-2	TRBV7-2	CASAQGQNYGYTF	TGTGCCAGCGCGCAGGGGCAGAACTATGGCTACACCTTC
TRBD1	few	TRBJ2-1	TRBV5-5	CASSLITTGTGGRNEQFF	TGTGCCAGCAGCTTGATAACCACCGGGACAGGGGGTCGGAATGAGCAGTTCTTC
-	-	TRBJ2-1	TRBV7-8	CASSRRWDEQFF	TGTGCCAGCAGCCGGAGATGGGATGAGCAGTTCTTC
-	-	TRBJ1-2	TRBV7-9	CASSLAQEVTF	TGTGCCAGCAGCTTAGCGCAGGAGGTGACCTTC
-	-	TRBJ1-5	TRBV7-8	CASSLVSRDQPQHF	TGTGCCAGCAGCTTAGTTTCCAGGGACCAGCCCCAGCATTTT
-	-	TRBJ1-2	TRBV2	CASTRSPPHGYTF	TGTGCCAGCACAAGGTCCCCCCCCCATGGCTACACCTTC
-	many	TRBJ2-1	TRBV29-1	CSVEKGASYNEQFF	TGCAGCGTTGAGAAGGGTGCTTCCTACAATGAGCAGTTCTTC
-	few	TRBJ2-5	TRBV7-2	CASSLASRQGRETQYF	TGTGCCAGCAGCTTAGCCTCCCGGCAGGGTAGGGAGACCCAGTACTTC
TRBD1	-	TRBJ2-5	TRBV18	CASSPRTGLQETQYF	TGTGCCAGCTCACCCAGGACAGGCCTTCAAGAGACCCAGTACTTC
-	-	TRBJ2-7	TRBV4-1	CASSLSVPSYEQYF	TGCGCCAGCAGCCTGTCAGTACCCTCCTACGAGCAGTACTTC
-	-	TRBJ2-1	TRBV6-1	CASRLVAGPGNEQFF	TGTGCCAGCAGATTAGTGGCTGGGCCAGGCAATGAGCAGTTCTTC
-	few	TRBJ2-1	TRBV2	CASRAALLGNEQFF	TGTGCCAGCAGGGCGGCCCTACTCGGGAATGAGCAGTTCTTC
TRBD2	-	TRBJ2-1	TRBV29-1	CSLGGVNEQFF	TGCAGCCTCGGGGGGGTGAATGAGCAGTTCTTC
-	few	TRBJ1-5	TRBV28	CASSGWDQPQHF	TGTGCCAGCAGTGGGTGGGATCAGCCCCAGCATTTT
TRBD2	-	TRBJ2-3	TRBV2	CASSPLTSGGATDTQYF	TGTGCCAGCAGTCCTCTTACTAGCGGGGGGGCGACAGATACGCAGTATTTT
-	-	TRBJ2-2	TRBV7-3	CASSPGTSDTGELFF	TGTGCCAGCAGCCCCGGGACCTCGGACACCGGGGAGCTGTTTTTT
-	-	TRBJ2-1	TRBV30	CAWSVREREQFF	TGTGCCTGGAGTGTACGAGAAAGGGAGCAGTTCTTC
-	few	TRBJ2-7	TRBV12-3/TRBV12-4	CASSPETGSTYEQYF	TGTGCCAGCAGCCCCGAGACAGGCTCTACCTACGAGCAGTACTTC
-	-	TRBJ1-1	TRBV9	CASSVPGQNTEAFF	TGTGCCAGCAGCGTCCCGGGACAGAACACTGAAGCTTTCTTT
TRBD2	-	TRBJ2-1	TRBV20-1	CSASEPRGFNNEQFF	TGCAGTGCTAGTGAACCGCGGGGGTTTAACAATGAGCAGTTCTTC
TRBD1	few	TRBJ2-7	TRBV5-1	CASSLTGGTYEQYF	TGCGCCAGCAGCTTGACAGGGGGGACCTACGAGCAGTACTTC
-	many	TRBJ2-3	TRBV5-1	CASSPGGYPTDTQYF	TGCGCCAGCAGCCCGGGGGGCTACCCCACAGATACGCAGTATTTT
-	many	TRBJ2-1	TRBV7-8	CASTLRGDREQFF	TGTGCCAGCACCCTCCGGGGGGACAGAGAGCAGTTCTTC
-	many	TRBJ2-3	TRBV7-6	CASSLRGGGTFTDTQYF	TGTGCCAGCAGCTTAAGGGGCGGGGGCACCTTCACAGATACGCAGTATTTT
-	-	TRBJ2-2	TRBV5-6	CASREQGRSGELFF	TGTGCCAGCAGGGAGCAGGGGAGGTCCGGGGAGCTGTTTTTT
-	few	TRBJ1-1	TRBV6-1	CASSEGIDRAFF	TGTGCCAGCAGTGAAGGAATCGACAGAGCTTTCTTT
-	-	TRBJ2-2	TRBV12-3/TRBV12-4	CASSQQGVMNTGELFF	TGTGCCAGCAGTCAACAGGGAGTCATGAACACCGGGGAGCTGTTTTTT
TRBD1	-	TRBJ2-7	TRBV29-1	CSVGDPGQGVYEQYF	TGCAGCGTTGGGGATCCGGGACAGGGAGTCTACGAGCAGTACTTC
TRBD1	few	TRBJ2-2	TRBV18	CASSLDRGPNTGELFF	TGTGCCAGCTCACTGGACAGGGGCCCGAACACCGGGGAGCTGTTTTTT